This T cell receptor beta chain is drawn from a study of siplizumab effects on memory and regulatory T cells. Study-level findings and limits: The Treg-derived share of mappable alloreactive CD4+ clones averaged 68.8% with siplizumab and 26.9% in controls. The drug siplizumab significantly decreased the alloreactive sequences that could be traced to unstimulated CD4+ memory cells. Naive T cells apparently outstripped memory cells in diversity and seemed major alloresponse contributors.

Data came from immunoSEQ multiplex PCR; TCRdb stores just in-frame clones and leaves some out. This sample yields 90,000 to 130,000 clones, of which 80% to 95% are seen a single time; 1% to 1.5% belongs to the top ten. This CDR3 contains 16 residues. V was trimmed by 5 bases and J by 0 bases, leaving 14 bases between them. Germline V lookup: CDR1 MNHNY, CDR2 SVGAGI (reference sequence). With regard to this clone: What it binds is unknown.

This clonotype originated in a human donor in good health. Sequenced sample: CD4+ T cells sorted from blood. The V and J genes are TRBV6-6 and TRBJ2-1; perhaps TRBD1 as D (5 bases). This chain's CDR3 is CASSPPRDSSYNEQFF. The CDR3 DNA follows: TGTGCCAGCAGTCCTCCAAGAGACAGCTCCTACAATGAGCAGTTCTTC.